The sequence of this T cell receptor (beta chain) was determined in a study of OX40 agonist ivuxolimab in advanced cancers. Study-wide background: Aged roughly 23 to 85 with a mean of approximately 60 years, they were around 79% male.

The trim removed 2 bases at V and 8 bases at J, leaving 9 bases unmatched. Germline V gene lookup returns CDR1 SGDLS and CDR2 YYNGEE. The CDR3 runs 16 residues. Study-wide results and caveats: CD8+ T cells were the subset that, on average, had more expanded clones than CD4+. In the 0.1 to 3.0 mg/kg range, CD4+ and CD8+ blood T cells had expanded clonally by week 6.

Patients with autoimmune history or systemic immunosuppression were excluded. TCRdb keeps only in-frame clones here, not all; method: immunoSEQ multiplex PCR. The data contain more than 50,000 clones, 75% to 90% of them seen just once; the ten biggest clones take up 2%. Note on this clone: Its cognate antigen is unknown.

The clonotype was recovered from an adult with an advanced solid tumor such as melanoma, head and neck, liver or kidney cancer. This chain links TRBV9 with TRBJ2-2; 10 bases align to TRBD1. Sequenced material: CD4+ or CD8+ T cells sorted from blood, taken in a trial of the OX40 agonist ivuxolimab. CDR3 amino acids: CASSVPGTGVKGELFF. In DNA, the CDR3 is TGTGCCAGCAGCGTCCCGGGGACAGGGGTGAAAGGGGAGCTGTTTTTT.